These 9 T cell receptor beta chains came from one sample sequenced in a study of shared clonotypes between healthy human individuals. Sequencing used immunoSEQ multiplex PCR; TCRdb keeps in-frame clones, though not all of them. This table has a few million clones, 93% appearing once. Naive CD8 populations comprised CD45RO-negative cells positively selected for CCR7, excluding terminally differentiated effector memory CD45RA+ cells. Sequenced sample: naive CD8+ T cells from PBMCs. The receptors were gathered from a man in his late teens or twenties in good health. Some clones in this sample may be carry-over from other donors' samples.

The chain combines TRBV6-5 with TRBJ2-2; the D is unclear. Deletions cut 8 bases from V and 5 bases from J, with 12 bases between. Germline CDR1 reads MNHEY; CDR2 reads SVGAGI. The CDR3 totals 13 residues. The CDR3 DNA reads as TGTGCCAGCGGAACTGACATAACCGGGGAGCTGTTTTTT. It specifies CASGTDITGELFF.

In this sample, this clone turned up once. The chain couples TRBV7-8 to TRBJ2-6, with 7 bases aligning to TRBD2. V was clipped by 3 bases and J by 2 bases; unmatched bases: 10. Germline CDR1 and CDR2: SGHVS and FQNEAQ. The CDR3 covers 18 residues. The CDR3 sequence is CASSFLREPATGANVLTF. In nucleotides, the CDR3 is TGTGCCAGCAGCTTCCTGCGGGAGCCTGCAACTGGGGCCAACGTCCTGACTTTC.

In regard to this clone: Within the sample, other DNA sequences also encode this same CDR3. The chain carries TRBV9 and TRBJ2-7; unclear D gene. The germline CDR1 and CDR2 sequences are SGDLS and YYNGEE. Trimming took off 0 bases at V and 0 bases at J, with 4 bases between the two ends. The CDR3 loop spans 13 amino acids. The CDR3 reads CASSVGSSYEQYF. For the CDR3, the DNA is TGTGCCAGCAGCGTAGGGAGCTCCTACGAGCAGTACTTC.

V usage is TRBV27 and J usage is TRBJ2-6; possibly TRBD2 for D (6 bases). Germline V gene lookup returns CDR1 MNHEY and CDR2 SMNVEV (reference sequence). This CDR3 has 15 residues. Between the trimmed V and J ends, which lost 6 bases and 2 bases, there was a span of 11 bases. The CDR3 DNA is TGTGCCAGCAGGTCGGGGGTGGCTGGGGCCAACGTCCTGACTTTC. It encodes CASRSGVAGANVLTF.

CDR3 DNA sequence: TGTGCCAGCAGTTTAATGCGGCAGGAGGGAGATTGGGGAAACACCATATATTTT. Translating it yields CASSLMRQEGDWGNTIYF. The V call is TRBV28, the J call TRBJ1-3; D is undetermined. The V end lost 2 bases, the J end lost 4 bases, and 21 bases lay between the germline ends. CDR3 length equals 18 residues. CDR1 is MDHEN and CDR2 is SYDVKM in the germline V gene.

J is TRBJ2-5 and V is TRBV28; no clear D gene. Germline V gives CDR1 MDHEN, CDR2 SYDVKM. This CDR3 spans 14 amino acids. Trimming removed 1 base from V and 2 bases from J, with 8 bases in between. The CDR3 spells CASSLYSTQETQYF. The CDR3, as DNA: TGTGCCAGCAGTTTATATTCGACACAAGAGACCCAGTACTTC. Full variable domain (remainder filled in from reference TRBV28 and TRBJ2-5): DVKVTQSSRYLVKRTGEKVFLECVQDMDHENMFWYRQDPGLGLRLIYFSYDVKMKEKGDIPEGYSVSREKKERFSLILESASTNQTSMYLCASSLYSTQETQYFGPGTRLLVL.

The CDR3 protein is CASSIRNNEQFF. The CDR3 DNA is TGTGCCAGCAGCATTAGAAACAATGAGCAGTTCTTC. V is TRBV9 and J is TRBJ2-1; unclear D gene. In germline, CDR1 is SGDLS, CDR2 YYNGEE. The CDR3 has 12 amino acids. The V gene lost 4 bases and the J gene lost 5 bases, with 7 bases spanning the gap.

The CDR3 coding sequence is TGTGCCAGCAGTGATTGGCCCGGGGTGAACAATGAGCAGTTCTTC. Protein: CASSDWPGVNNEQFF. The chain uses TRBV6-4 and TRBJ2-1; D may be TRBD2 (5 bases). V lost 3 bases, J lost 5 bases, and 14 bases lay in between. Germline lookup yields CDR1 MRHNA and CDR2 SNTAGT. CDR3 length equals 15 residues.

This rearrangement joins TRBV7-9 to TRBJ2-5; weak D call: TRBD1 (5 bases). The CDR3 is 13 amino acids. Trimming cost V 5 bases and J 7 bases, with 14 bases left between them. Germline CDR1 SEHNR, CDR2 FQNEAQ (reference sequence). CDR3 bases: TGTGCCAGCAGCGTGGGGCAGGCGGCGACCCAGTACTTC. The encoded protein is CASSVGQAATQYF.